Listed below are T cell receptor beta chains from one sample, sequenced in a study of shared clonotypes between healthy human individuals. The assay was immunoSEQ multiplex PCR, and TCRdb's table has in-frame clones only and misses some. The data hold over 1.5 million clones, with approximately 98% observed a single time. Sequenced sample: naive CD4+ T cells sorted from blood. Receptors were obtained from a young man in good health. Each CDR3 is given with its conserved first and last residue. The order of the fields is clone size, J gene, V gene, D gene, CDR3 DNA, CDR3 protein. D genes are given only for firm matches. Clone size is not always given. Where it is, it says once, few, many or a class for expanded clones.

-,TRBJ1-5,TRBV28,-,TGTGCCACCGTCGAAGGGGGGGAAGGCAATCAGCCCCAGCATTTT,CATVEGGEGNQPQHF
-,TRBJ2-1,TRBV7-3,-,TGTGCCAGCAGCTCATTTAGCGGAGAGCAGTTCTTC,CASSSFSGEQFF
-,TRBJ2-3,TRBV4-1,-,TGCGCCAGCAGCCAAGAAGGGGATACGCAGTATTTT,CASSQEGDTQYF
once,TRBJ1-1,TRBV6-6,TRBD1,TGTGCCAGCAGTTACTCCCGCGAGACAGGGTCTGAAGCTTTCTTT,CASSYSRETGSEAFF
-,TRBJ1-1,TRBV29-1,TRBD1,TGCAGCGTGACAGGGGGTCGGGCGACCACTGAAGCTTTCTTT,CSVTGGRATTEAFF
-,TRBJ2-2,TRBV5-4,-,TGTGCCAGCAGCTCCCCAGTGGCTCCAGGGGATCGTGGGACCGGGGAGCTGTTTTTT,CASSSPVAPGDRGTGELFF
-,TRBJ1-3,TRBV5-1,-,TGCGCCAGCAGCTTGGGGATTTTCGGCTCTGGAAACACCATATATTTT,CASSLGIFGSGNTIYF
-,TRBJ2-2,TRBV19,-,TGTGCCAGTAGTATAGGAACCGGGGAGCTGTTTTTT,CASSIGTGELFF
-,TRBJ2-7,TRBV10-1,TRBD2,TGCGCCACCGAAACGGCGGGAGAGCCCTACGAGCAGTACTTC,CATETAGEPYEQYF
-,TRBJ2-1,TRBV7-9,-,TGTGCCACGGCCCATGAGCAGTTCTTC,CATAHEQFF
-,TRBJ2-1,TRBV6-4,TRBD2,TGTGCCAGCAGCTCACCGGGACTAGCGGGAGTAAATGAGCAGTTCTTC,CASSSPGLAGVNEQFF
-,TRBJ1-5,TRBV19,-,TGTGCCAGTAGTATAGATCGGGCTAGGGATCAGCCCCAGCATTTT,CASSIDRARDQPQHF
-,TRBJ2-1,TRBV10-1,-,TGCGCCAGCGGCCCCTCTGGGGGCAATGAGCAGTTCTTC,CASGPSGGNEQFF
-,TRBJ2-5,TRBV5-6,-,TGTGCCAGCAGCCAGACAGGCCAAGAGACCCAGTACTTC,CASSQTGQETQYF
-,TRBJ1-3,TRBV7-3,TRBD1,TGTGCCAGCAGCCCAGGGGGGTTCGGAAACACCATATATTTT,CASSPGGFGNTIYF
-,TRBJ2-1,TRBV9,-,TGTGCCAGCAGCGTAGATGGGGGGACCTACAATGAGCAGTTCTTC,CASSVDGGTYNEQFF
-,TRBJ2-1,TRBV7-6,TRBD2,TGTGCCAGCAGAGACCACCCGGGACTAGCGGGAGTGGGGTCCTACAATGAGCAGTTCTTC,CASRDHPGLAGVGSYNEQFF
-,TRBJ2-7,TRBV4-2,TRBD2,TGTGCCAGCAGCCAAGCCCCACTAGCGGGAGGCGTCTACGAGCAGTACTTC,CASSQAPLAGGVYEQYF
-,TRBJ2-1,TRBV2,-,TGTGCCAGCAGTGAACGTACGAAACAGTTCTTC,CASSERTKQFF
-,TRBJ2-5,TRBV28,-,TGTGCCAGCAGTTTAAGACCTCAAGAGACCCAGTACTTC,CASSLRPQETQYF
-,TRBJ1-2,TRBV29-1,-,TGCAGCGTGCGTACGAGCATTTATGGCTACACCTTC,CSVRTSIYGYTF
-,TRBJ2-4,TRBV7-8,TRBD1,TGTGCCAGCAGCTCGAACCTAGGACAGGGTTCGAACATTCAGTACTTC,CASSSNLGQGSNIQYF
once,TRBJ2-7,TRBV7-6,-,TGTGCCAGCAGCTTTAGCGGCTCTCTCACTAGAGCGGCGGTACAGTACTTC,CASSFSGSLTRAAVQYF
-,TRBJ2-1,TRBV5-1,-,TGCGCCAGCGCCCTGTTATCAGGGGCACCTCCGTTCTTC,CASALLSGAPPFF
-,TRBJ2-1,TRBV19,-,TGTGCCAGTAGTTATACAAGGGATGAGCAGTTCTTC,CASSYTRDEQFF
once,TRBJ1-4,TRBV30,-,TGTGCCTGGAGTGTAGAAATGTCGGGCGAAAAACTGTTTTTT,CAWSVEMSGEKLFF
-,TRBJ1-1,TRBV7-6,-,TGTGCCAGCAGCTTAGAAAGGAACACTGAAGCTTTCTTT,CASSLERNTEAFF
-,TRBJ2-7,TRBV20-1,-,TGCAGTGCAAGACACCTCTACGAGCAGTACTTC,CSARHLYEQYF
-,TRBJ2-5,TRBV12-5,TRBD2,TGTGCTAGTGGTTTAACACTAGCGGGAGGGGGGGAGACCCAGTACTTC,CASGLTLAGGGETQYF
-,TRBJ2-4,TRBV11-3,-,TGTGCCAGCAGCTTAACGTCCAAAAACATTCAGTACTTC,CASSLTSKNIQYF
-,TRBJ2-7,TRBV6-6,-,TGTGCCAGCAGTATAGGGCAGGCGACCTACGAGCAGTACTTC,CASSIGQATYEQYF
-,TRBJ2-7,TRBV11-2,-,TGTGCCAGCAGCTTAGGTCAGGGGGGATACGAGCAGTACTTC,CASSLGQGGYEQYF
-,TRBJ1-4,TRBV5-1,-,TGCGCCAGCAGCTTGGAAGGGGCCTCGACTGAAAAACTGTTTTTT,CASSLEGASTEKLFF
-,TRBJ2-7,TRBV7-2,-,TGTGCCAGCAGCCTCTCATACGCCTCCTACGAGCAGTACTTC,CASSLSYASYEQYF
-,TRBJ1-2,TRBV7-2,-,TGTGCCAGCAGCTCCCGGAGTAACTATGGCTACACCTTC,CASSSRSNYGYTF
once,TRBJ1-2,TRBV7-6,-,TGTGCCAGCAGCTCACAACGCGGGTTCTATGGCTACACCTTC,CASSSQRGFYGYTF
-,TRBJ1-1,TRBV5-1,TRBD1,TGCGCCAGCAGCTGGGACAGCCTTTTGAACACTGAAGCTTTCTTT,CASSWDSLLNTEAFF
-,TRBJ2-2,TRBV18,-,TGTGCCAGCTCACCGGACGGGATTAACACCGGGGAGCTGTTTTTT,CASSPDGINTGELFF
-,TRBJ2-3,TRBV4-3,-,TGCGCCAGCAGCCTCTCAAGCGGAAGCACAGATACGCAGTATTTT,CASSLSSGSTDTQYF
-,TRBJ1-5,TRBV19,TRBD1,TGTGCCAGTAGTACCAACCATCGACAGGGGGTAGTTATCCAGCCCCAGCATTTT,CASSTNHRQGVVIQPQHF
-,TRBJ2-1,TRBV15,TRBD1,TGTGCCACCACACCCCGGGACAGGGTCGGGAATGAGCAGTTCTTC,CATTPRDRVGNEQFF
-,TRBJ2-7,TRBV5-5,TRBD1,TGTGCCAGCAGCTTGGTTCCGGGACAGGGACCCGAGCAGTACTTC,CASSLVPGQGPEQYF
-,TRBJ2-7,TRBV7-9,TRBD2,TGTGCCAGCAGCTTACTAGCGGGAGGGCCCGAGCAGTACTTC,CASSLLAGGPEQYF
-,TRBJ2-7,TRBV4-2,-,TGTGCCAGCAGCCAAGATCCGGGCAGGGCCGCCTACGAGCAGTACTTC,CASSQDPGRAAYEQYF
-,TRBJ2-7,TRBV6-1,-,TGTGCCAGCAGTGAACGTATAGCAAACTACGAGCAGTACTTC,CASSERIANYEQYF
-,TRBJ2-1,TRBV5-6,TRBD2,TGTGCCAGCAGCTTGGCCCAGCGGGAAAGATACAATGAGCAGTTCTTC,CASSLAQRERYNEQFF
-,TRBJ1-2,TRBV5-4,-,TGTGCCAGCAGCAGAATTGGACCGGCCATGGGCTATGGCTACACCTTC,CASSRIGPAMGYGYTF
once,TRBJ2-5,TRBV28,-,TGTGCCAGCAGTTTTCTACAAGAGACCCAGTACTTC,CASSFLQETQYF
-,TRBJ2-7,TRBV28,-,TGTGCCAGCAGTCCTGGGACCGTGATCTCCTACGAGCAGTACTTC,CASSPGTVISYEQYF
-,TRBJ2-7,TRBV25-1,-,TGTGCCAGCAGTGAAAAGTTAGGCCCAAACTTCTACGAGCAGTACTTC,CASSEKLGPNFYEQYF
-,TRBJ2-1,TRBV5-6,TRBD2,TGTGCCAGCAGCTTTCGCGGGAGTTCCTACAATGAGCAGTTCTTC,CASSFRGSSYNEQFF
once,TRBJ2-1,TRBV28,-,TGTGCCAGCAGTTTAATAGGGGGCAATGAGCAGTTCTTC,CASSLIGGNEQFF
-,TRBJ2-1,TRBV6-5,TRBD2,TGTGCCAGCAGTCCAACTAGCGGGAGGGCGGGTGAGCAGTTCTTC,CASSPTSGRAGEQFF
-,TRBJ1-2,TRBV27,-,TGTGCCAGCAGTTTCAAACAGAACTATGGCTACACCTTC,CASSFKQNYGYTF
-,TRBJ2-7,TRBV2,-,TGTGCCAGCAGACCCTCCCTGAGGTCCTACGAGCAGTACTTC,CASRPSLRSYEQYF
-,TRBJ1-2,TRBV28,-,TGTGCCAGCAGTCCGACCATTGTCTATGGCTACACCTTC,CASSPTIVYGYTF
-,TRBJ2-1,TRBV12-5,-,TGTGCTAGTGGTCCGGGCCTCGGGGGTGTAAGCTCCTACAATGAGCAGTTCTTC,CASGPGLGGVSSYNEQFF
-,TRBJ2-7,TRBV7-6,-,TGTGCCAGCAGCTTAGGGGGGATCGGAATCCAGATCTACGAGCAGTACTTC,CASSLGGIGIQIYEQYF
-,TRBJ2-1,TRBV30,-,TGTGCCTGGAACAGACTGAGCTCCTACAATGAGCAGTTCTTC,CAWNRLSSYNEQFF